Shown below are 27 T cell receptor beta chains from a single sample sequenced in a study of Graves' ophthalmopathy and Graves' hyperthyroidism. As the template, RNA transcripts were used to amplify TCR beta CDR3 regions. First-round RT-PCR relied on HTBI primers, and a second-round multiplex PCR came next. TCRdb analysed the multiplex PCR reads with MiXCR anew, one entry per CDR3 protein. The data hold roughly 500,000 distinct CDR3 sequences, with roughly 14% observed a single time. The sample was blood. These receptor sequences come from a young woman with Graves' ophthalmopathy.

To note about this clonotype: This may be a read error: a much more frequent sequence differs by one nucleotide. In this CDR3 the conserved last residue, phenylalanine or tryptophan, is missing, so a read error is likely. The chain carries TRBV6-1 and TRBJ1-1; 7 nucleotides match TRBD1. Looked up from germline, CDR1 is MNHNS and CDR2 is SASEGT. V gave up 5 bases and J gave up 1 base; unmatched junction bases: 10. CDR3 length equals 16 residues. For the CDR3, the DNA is TGTGCCAGCAGTCAGAGACAGGGAAGTACGAACACTGAAGCTTTCTAT. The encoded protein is CASSQRQGSTNTEAFY.

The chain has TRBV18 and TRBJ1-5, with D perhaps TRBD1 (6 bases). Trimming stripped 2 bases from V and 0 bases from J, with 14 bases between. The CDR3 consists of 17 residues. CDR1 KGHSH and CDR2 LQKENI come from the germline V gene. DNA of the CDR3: TGTGCCAGCTCACCATGGTCGGCAGGGGATAGCAATCAGCCCCAGCATTTT. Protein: CASSPWSAGDSNQPQHF.

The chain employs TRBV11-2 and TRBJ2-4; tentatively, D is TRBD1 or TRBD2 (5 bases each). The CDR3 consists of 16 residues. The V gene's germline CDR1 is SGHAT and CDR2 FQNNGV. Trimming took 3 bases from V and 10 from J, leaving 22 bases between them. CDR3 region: CASSLVTGTGLGIQYF. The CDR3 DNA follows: TGTGCCAGCAGCTTGGTTACCGGGACGGGGTTGGGGATTCAGTACTTC.

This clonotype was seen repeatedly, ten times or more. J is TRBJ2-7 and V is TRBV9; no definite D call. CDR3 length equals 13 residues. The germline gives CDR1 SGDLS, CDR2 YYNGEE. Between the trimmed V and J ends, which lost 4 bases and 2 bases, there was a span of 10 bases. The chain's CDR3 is CASSPSATYEQYF. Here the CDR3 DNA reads TGTGCCAGCAGCCCCTCGGCGACCTACGAGCAGTACTTC.

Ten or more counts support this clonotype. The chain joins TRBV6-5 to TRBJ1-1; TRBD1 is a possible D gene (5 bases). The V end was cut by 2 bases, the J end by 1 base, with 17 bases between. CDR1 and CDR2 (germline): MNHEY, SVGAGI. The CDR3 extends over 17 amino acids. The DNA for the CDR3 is TGTGCCAGCAGTTACCCGGGACTGACGTCCCCGAACACTGAAGCTTTCTTT. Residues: CASSYPGLTSPNTEAFF.

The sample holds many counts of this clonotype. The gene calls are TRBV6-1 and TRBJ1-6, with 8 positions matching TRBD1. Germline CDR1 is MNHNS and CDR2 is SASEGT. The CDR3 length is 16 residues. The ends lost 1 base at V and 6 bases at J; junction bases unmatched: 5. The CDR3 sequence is CASSEDQGAGNSPLHF. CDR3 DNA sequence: TGTGCCAGCAGTGAAGACCAGGGGGCGGGTAATTCACCCCTCCACTTT.

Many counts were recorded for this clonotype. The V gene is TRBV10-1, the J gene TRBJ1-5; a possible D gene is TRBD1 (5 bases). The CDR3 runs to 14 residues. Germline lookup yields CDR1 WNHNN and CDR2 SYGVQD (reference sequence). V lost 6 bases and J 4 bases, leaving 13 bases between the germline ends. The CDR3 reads CASSGTGTNQPQHF. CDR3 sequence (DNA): TGCGCCAGCAGCGGGACGGGGACGAATCAGCCCCAGCATTTT.

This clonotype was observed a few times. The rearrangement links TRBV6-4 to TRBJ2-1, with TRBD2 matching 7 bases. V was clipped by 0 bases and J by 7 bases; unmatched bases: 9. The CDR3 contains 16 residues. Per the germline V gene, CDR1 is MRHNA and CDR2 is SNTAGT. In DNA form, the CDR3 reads TGTGCCAGCAGTGACTCTAGCGGGTCCGAGGCGAATGAGCAGTTCTTC. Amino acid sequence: CASSDSSGSEANEQFF.

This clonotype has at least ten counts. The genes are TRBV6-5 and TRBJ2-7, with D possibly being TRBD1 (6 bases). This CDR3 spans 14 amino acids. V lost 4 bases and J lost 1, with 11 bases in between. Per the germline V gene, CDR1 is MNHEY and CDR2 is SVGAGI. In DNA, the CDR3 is TGTGCCAGCAGTTCCACAGGGCTATCCTACGAGCAGTACTTC. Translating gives CASSSTGLSYEQYF.

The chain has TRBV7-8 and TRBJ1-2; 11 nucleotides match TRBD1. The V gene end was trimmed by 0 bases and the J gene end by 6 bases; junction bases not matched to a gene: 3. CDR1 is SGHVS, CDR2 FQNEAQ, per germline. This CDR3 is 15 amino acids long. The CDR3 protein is CASSLALDRGHGYTF. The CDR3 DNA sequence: TGTGCCAGCAGCTTAGCTCTGGACAGGGGGCATGGCTACACCTTC.

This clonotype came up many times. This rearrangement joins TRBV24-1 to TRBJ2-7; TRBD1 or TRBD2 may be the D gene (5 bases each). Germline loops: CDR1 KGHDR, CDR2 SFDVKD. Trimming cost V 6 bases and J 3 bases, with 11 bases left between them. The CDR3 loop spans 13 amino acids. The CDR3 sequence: CATSSGARYEQYF. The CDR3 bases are TGTGCCACCAGTTCCGGGGCCCGCTACGAGCAGTACTTC.

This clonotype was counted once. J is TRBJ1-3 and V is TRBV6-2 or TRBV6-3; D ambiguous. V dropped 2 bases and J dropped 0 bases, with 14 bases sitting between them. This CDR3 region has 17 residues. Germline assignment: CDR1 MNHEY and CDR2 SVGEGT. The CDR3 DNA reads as TGTGCCAGCAGTTACCTGGGCAGGACCCTCTCTGGAAACACCATATATTTT. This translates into CASSYLGRTLSGNTIYF.

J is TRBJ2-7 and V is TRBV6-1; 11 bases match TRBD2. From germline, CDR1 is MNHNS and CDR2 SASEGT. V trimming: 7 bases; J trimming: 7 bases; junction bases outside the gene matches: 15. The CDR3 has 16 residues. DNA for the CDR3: TGTGCCAGCACCGAGGGGGTAGCGGGGGGGCCGCGAGAGCAGTACTTC. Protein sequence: CASTEGVAGGPREQYF.

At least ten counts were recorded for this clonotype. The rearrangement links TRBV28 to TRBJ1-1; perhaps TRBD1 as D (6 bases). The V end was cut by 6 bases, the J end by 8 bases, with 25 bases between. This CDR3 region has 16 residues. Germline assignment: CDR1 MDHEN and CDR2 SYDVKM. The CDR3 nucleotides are TGTGCCAGCAGAGTACTCACCGGGACACCGTACATCGAAGCTTTCTTT. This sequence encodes CASRVLTGTPYIEAFF.

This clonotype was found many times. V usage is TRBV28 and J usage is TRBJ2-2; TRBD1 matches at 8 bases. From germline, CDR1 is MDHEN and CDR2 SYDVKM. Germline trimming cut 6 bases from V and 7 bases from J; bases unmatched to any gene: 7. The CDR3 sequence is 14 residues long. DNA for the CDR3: TGTGCCAGCAGGAACAGGGGGAGTTACGGGGAGCTGTTTTTT. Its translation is CASRNRGSYGELFF.

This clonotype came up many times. CDR3 in DNA: TGTGCCAGCAGTGCCCCCGGGACTAGCGGGCCAACCGACGAGCAGTACTTC. This gives the protein CASSAPGTSGPTDEQYF. V and J are TRBV25-1 and TRBJ2-7; 12 bases are a match to TRBD2. Germline V lookup: CDR1 MGHDK, CDR2 SYGVNS. Trimming removed 4 bases from V and 5 bases from J; junction bases left unmatched: 12. The CDR3 runs 17 residues.

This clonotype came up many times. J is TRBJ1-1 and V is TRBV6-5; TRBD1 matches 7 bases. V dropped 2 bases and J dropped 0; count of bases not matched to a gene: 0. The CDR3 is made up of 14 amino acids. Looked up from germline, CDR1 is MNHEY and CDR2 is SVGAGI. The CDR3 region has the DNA TGTGCCAGCAGTTACGACAGGGTGAACACTGAAGCTTTCTTT. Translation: CASSYDRVNTEAFF.

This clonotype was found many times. CDR3 sequence: CAISAGPGREQYF. The CDR3 coding sequence is TGTGCCATCAGTGCCGGACCAGGGCGCGAGCAGTACTTC. J is TRBJ2-7 and V is TRBV10-3, with D perhaps matching TRBD1 (5 bases). V was clipped by 4 bases and J by 6 bases, with 13 bases between them. Germline CDR1 ENHRY, CDR2 SYGVKD. CDR3 length: 13 amino acids.

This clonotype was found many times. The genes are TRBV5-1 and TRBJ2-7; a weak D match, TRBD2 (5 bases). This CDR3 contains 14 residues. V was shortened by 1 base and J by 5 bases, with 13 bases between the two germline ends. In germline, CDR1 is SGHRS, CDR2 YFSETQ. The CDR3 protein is CASSLWVTGNEQYF. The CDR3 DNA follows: TGCGCCAGCAGCTTGTGGGTAACGGGGAACGAGCAGTACTTC.

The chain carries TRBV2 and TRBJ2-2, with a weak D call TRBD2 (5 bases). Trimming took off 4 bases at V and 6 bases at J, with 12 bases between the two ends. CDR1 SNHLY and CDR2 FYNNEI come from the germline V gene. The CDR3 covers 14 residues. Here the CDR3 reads CASSGYGVSGELFF. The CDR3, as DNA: TGTGCCAGCAGTGGGTACGGGGTTTCCGGGGAGCTGTTTTTT.

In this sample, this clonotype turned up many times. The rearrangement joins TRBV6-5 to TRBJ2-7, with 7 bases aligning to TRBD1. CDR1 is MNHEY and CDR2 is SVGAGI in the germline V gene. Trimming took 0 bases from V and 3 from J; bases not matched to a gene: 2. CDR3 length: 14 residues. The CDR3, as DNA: TGTGCCAGCAGTTACTCGGCAGGGGGCTACGAGCAGTACTTC. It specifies CASSYSAGGYEQYF.

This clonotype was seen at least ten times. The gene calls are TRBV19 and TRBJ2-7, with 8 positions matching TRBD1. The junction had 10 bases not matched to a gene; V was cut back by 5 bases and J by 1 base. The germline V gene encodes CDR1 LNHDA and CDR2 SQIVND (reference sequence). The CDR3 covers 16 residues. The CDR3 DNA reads TGTGCCAGTAGTTCCCAGGGGGCTCAAGGATCCTACGAGCAGTACTTC. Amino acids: CASSSQGAQGSYEQYF.

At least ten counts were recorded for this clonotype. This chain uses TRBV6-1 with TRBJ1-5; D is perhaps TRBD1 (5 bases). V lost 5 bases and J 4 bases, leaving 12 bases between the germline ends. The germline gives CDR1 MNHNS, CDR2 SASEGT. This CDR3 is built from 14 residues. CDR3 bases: TGTGCCAGCAGTCGCGGACACGGTAATCAGCCCCAGCATTTT. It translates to CASSRGHGNQPQHF.

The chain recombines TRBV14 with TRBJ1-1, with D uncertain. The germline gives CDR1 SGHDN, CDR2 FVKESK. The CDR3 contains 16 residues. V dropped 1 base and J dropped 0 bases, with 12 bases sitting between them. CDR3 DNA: TGTGCCAGCAGCCAAGGTGGGTGGTTCATGAACACTGAAGCTTTCTTT. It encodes CASSQGGWFMNTEAFF. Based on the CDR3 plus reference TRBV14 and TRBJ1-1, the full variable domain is EAGVTQFPSHSVIEKGQTVTLRCDPISGHDNLYWYRRVMGKEIKFLLHFVKESKQDESGMPNNRFLAERTGGTYSTLKVQPAELEDSGVYFCASSQGGWFMNTEAFFGQGTRLTVV.

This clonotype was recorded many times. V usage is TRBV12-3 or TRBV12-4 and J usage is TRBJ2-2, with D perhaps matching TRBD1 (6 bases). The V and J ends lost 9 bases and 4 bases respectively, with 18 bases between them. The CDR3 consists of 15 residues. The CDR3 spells CASCGGEESTGELFF. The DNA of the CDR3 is TGTGCCAGTTGTGGGGGCGAGGAGAGCACCGGGGAGCTGTTTTTT.

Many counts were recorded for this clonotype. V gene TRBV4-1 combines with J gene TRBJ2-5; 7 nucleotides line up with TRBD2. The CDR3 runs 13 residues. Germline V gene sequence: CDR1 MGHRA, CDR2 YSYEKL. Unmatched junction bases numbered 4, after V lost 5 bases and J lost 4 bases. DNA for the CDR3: TGCGCCAGCAGCGAGGTAGCGGGAGAGACCCAGTACTTC. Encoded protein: CASSEVAGETQYF.

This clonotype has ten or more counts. The CDR3 here is CASSRHLTGDMNTEAFF. The CDR3 DNA sequence: TGTGCCAGCAGCCGCCATCTCACCGGGGACATGAACACTGAAGCTTTCTTT. V usage is TRBV12-3 or TRBV12-4 and J usage is TRBJ1-1, with TRBD1 as a possible D gene (6 bases). The CDR3 spans 17 residues. V gave up 6 bases and J gave up 0 bases, with 20 bases separating them.